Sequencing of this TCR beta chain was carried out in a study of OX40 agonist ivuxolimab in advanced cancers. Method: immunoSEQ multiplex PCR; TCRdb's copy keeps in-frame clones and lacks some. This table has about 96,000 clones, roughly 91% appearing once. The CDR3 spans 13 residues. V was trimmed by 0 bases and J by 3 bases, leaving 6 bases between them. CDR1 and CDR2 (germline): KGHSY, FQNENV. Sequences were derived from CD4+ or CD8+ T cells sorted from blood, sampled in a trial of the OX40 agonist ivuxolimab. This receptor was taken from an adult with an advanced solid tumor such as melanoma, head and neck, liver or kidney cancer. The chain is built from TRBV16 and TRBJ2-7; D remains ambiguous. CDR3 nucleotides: TGTGCCAGCAGCCAATCGCAGGTCTACGAGCAGTACTTC. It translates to CASSQSQVYEQYF. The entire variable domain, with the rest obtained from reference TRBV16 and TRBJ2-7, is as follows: GEEVAQTPKHLVRGEGQKAKLYCAPIKGHSYVFWYQQVLKNEFKFLISFQNENVFDETGMPKERFSAKCLPNSPCSLEIQATKLEDSAVYFCASSQSQVYEQYFGPGTRLTVT.